The rows below give T cell receptor beta chains drawn from one sample of a study of blood T cell repertoires in COVID-19. Assay: immunoSEQ multiplex PCR; the TCRdb copy retains only in-frame clones and omits some. The data hold 360,000 or so clones, with about 90% observed a single time. Sequenced: PBMCs or T cells enriched from blood (not recorded which). The receptor set was obtained from a woman aged 25 to 39 who had recovered from COVID-19. The CDR3 runs from the conserved cysteine through the conserved F or W.

TRBV28	16	TRBJ2-3	CASSLGDRFSTDTQYF
TRBV28	14	TRBJ1-1	CASTQSGGSAEAFF
TRBV7-2	16	TRBJ1-3	CASSAQGAIVGNTIYF
TRBV4-2	16	TRBJ2-3	CASSQDGRGGTDTQYF
TRBV28	15	TRBJ2-2	CASRLGQGETGELFF
TRBV29-1	13	TRBJ2-5	CSVPIRGGETQYF
TRBV5-5	14	TRBJ1-2	CASSPLETNYGYTF
TRBV19	15	TRBJ2-2	CASNGPGEYTGELFF
TRBV7-8	19	TRBJ1-1	CASSLSEVVSYQMNTEAFF
TRBV5-1	14	TRBJ1-3	CASSATGFGNTIYF
TRBV7-2	13	TRBJ2-2	CASSSVNTGELFF
TRBV7-9	13	TRBJ1-2	CASSPGREYGYTF
TRBV4-1	12	TRBJ2-7	CASYRDSYEQYF
TRBV5-8	14	TRBJ1-2	CASSNDRGFGGYTF
TRBV18	16	TRBJ2-7	CASSPITGHSSGEQYF
TRBV13	12	TRBJ2-7	CASSLGSYEQYF
TRBV27	15	TRBJ1-5	CASSLSGARNQPQHF
TRBV7-9	18	TRBJ2-7	CASSLVLSGLAETYEQYF
TRBV5-4	15	TRBJ2-7	CASSLGLAGAYEQYF
TRBV3-1/TRBV3-2	16	TRBJ1-6	CASANSGSSYNSPLHF
TRBV27	14	TRBJ2-7	CASSLGRVGYEQYF
TRBV6-5	13	TRBJ2-7	CATGVAATYEQYF
TRBV28	15	TRBJ2-7	CASSSMGQGNYEQYF
TRBV2	16	TRBJ1-6	CASTPPGSSYNSPLHF
TRBV19	15	TRBJ2-7	CASSMKGLAGYEQYF
TRBV5-1	14	TRBJ2-3	CASSLGQGMDTQYF
TRBV6-5	14	TRBJ2-2	CASSYSRDTGELFF
TRBV2	13	TRBJ1-1	CASSGRQNTEAFF
TRBV18	17	TRBJ1-2	CASSPSRDRGSNYGYTF
TRBV28	15	TRBJ1-5	CASSFTGGREQPQHF
TRBV11-2	14	TRBJ1-1	CASSLRTANTEAFF
TRBV5-8	8	TRBJ1-2	CALRGYTF
TRBV28	13	TRBJ2-7	CASSPLAGDEQYF
TRBV7-9	14	TRBJ1-1	CASSQQQGNTEAFF
TRBV9	12	TRBJ2-3	CASSVATDTQYF
TRBV5-6	11	TRBJ2-5	CASSSRTGEYF
TRBV10-3	14	TRBJ1-2	CAIRPSEGQRVSTF
TRBV7-2	15	TRBJ2-7	CASSLRGLTGVEQYF
TRBV7-2	15	TRBJ2-1	CASSFQGFSYNEQFF
TRBV23-1	18	TRBJ1-6	CASSQEDSRDRGNSPLHF
TRBV5-1	14	TRBJ2-5	CASSLFTGEETQYF
TRBV5-6	15	TRBJ1-1	CASSLEGGWNTEAFF
TRBV29-1	13	TRBJ2-7	CSVYQGPSYEQYF
TRBV10-3	15	TRBJ2-4	CAISESGGEGNIQYF
TRBV2	12	TRBJ1-6	CASSEQYSPLHF
TRBV6-5	15	TRBJ1-1	CASSRGLLMNTEAFF
TRBV7-2	15	TRBJ2-3	CASSLEGTVPNTQYF
TRBV9	14	TRBJ2-5	CASSGGPPGETQYF
TRBV11-2	14	TRBJ2-3	CASSLGGGRDTQYF
TRBV2	14	TRBJ1-6	CASSEAGDNSPLHF
TRBV27	15	TRBJ1-5	CASRRDRGPNQPQHF
TRBV3-1/TRBV3-2	14	TRBJ1-3	CASSLRGDGNTIYF
TRBV15	15	TRBJ2-7	CATSPPGGGWGEQYF
TRBV29-1	13	TRBJ2-5	CSVGPVRRGTQYF
TRBV6-5	14	TRBJ1-2	CASSYSSSYYGYTF
TRBV28	11	TRBJ1-2	CASSSLGGYTF
TRBV4-1	16	TRBJ2-7	CASSQADGVLSYEQYF
TRBV30	12	TRBJ2-7	CAWGGATYEQYF
TRBV24-1	15	TRBJ2-3	CATSDRGQGDDTQYF